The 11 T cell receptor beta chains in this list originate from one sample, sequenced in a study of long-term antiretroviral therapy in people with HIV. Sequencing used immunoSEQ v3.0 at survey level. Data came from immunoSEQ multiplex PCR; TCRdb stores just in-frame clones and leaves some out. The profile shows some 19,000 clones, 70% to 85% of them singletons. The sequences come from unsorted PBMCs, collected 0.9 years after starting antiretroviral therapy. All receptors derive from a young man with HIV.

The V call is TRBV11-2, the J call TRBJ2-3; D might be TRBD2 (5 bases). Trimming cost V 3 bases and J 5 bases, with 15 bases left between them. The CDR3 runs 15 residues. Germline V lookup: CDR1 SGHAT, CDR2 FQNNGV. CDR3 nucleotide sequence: TGTGCCAGCAGCTTTGGGAGTCAGTGGGGAGATACGCAGTATTTT. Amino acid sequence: CASSFGSQWGDTQYF.

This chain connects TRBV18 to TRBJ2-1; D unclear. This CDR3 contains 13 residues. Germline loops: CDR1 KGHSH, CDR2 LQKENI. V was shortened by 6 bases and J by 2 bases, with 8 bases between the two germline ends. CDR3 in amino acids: CASSSGPYNEQFF. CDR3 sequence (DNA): TGTGCCAGCTCGTCCGGACCCTACAATGAGCAGTTCTTC.

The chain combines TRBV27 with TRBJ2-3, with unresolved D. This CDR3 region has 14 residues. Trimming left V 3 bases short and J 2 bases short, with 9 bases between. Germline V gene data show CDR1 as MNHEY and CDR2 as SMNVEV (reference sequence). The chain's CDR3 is CASSFLGFTDTQYF. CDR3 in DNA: TGTGCCAGCAGTTTCCTGGGATTCACAGATACGCAGTATTTT.

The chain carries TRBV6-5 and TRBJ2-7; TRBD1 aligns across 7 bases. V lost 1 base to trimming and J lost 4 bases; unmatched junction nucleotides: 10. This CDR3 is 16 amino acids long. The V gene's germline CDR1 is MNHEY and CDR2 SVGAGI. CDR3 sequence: CASSYYRGGAAYEQYF. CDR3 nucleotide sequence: TGTGCCAGCAGTTACTACCGAGGGGGCGCAGCTTACGAGCAGTACTTC.

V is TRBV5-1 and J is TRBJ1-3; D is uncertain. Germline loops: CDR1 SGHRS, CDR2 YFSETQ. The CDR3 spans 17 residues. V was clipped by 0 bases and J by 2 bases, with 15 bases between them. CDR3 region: CASSLVDDTLTGNTIYF. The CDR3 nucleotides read TGCGCCAGCAGCTTGGTAGACGACACCCTTACTGGAAACACCATATATTTT. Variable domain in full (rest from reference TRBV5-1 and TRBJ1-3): KAGVTQTPRYLIKTRGQQVTLSCSPISGHRSVSWYQQTPGQGLQFLFEYFSETQRNKGNFPGRFSGRQFSNSRSEMNVSTLELGDSALYLCASSLVDDTLTGNTIYFGEGSWLTVV.

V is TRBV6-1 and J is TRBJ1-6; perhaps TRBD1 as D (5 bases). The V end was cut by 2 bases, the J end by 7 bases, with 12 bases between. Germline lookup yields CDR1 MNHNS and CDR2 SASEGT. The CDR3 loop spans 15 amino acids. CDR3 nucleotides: TGTGCCAGCAGTGAATGGAACAGGATGAATTCACCCCTCCACTTT. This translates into CASSEWNRMNSPLHF.

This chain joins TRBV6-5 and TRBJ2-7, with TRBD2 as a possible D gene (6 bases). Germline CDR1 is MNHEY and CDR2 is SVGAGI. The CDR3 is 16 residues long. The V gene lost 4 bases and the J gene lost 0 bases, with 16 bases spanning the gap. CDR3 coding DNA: TGTGCCAGCAGTTCCTCTGCGGCGGGGAGCTCCTACGAGCAGTACGTC. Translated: CASSSSAAGSSYEQYV.

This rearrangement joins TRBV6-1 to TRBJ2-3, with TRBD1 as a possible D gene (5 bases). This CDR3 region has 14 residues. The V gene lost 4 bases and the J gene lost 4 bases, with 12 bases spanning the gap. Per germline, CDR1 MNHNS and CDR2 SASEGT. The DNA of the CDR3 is TGTGCCAGCAGTGGACTGGGGCCCCCAGATACGCAGTATTTT. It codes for CASSGLGPPDTQYF.

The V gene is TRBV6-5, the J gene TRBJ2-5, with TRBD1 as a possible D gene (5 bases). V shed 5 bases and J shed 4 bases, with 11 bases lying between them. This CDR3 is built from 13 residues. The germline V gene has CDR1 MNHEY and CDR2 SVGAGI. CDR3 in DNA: TGTGCCAGCAGTATGGGTGGGGCAGAGACCCAGTACTTC. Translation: CASSMGGAETQYF.

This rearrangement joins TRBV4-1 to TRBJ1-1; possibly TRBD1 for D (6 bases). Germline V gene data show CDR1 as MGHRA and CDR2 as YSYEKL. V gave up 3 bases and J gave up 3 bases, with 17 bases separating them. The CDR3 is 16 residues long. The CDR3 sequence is CASSHIVQGGDTEAFF. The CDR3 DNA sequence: TGCGCCAGCAGCCATATAGTACAGGGTGGGGACACTGAAGCTTTCTTT.

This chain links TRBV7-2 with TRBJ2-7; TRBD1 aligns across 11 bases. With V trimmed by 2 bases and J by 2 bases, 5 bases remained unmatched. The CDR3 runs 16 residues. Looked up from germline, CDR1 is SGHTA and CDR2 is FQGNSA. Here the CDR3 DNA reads TGTGCCAGCAGCTTAAGGCCGGGACAGGGGGCCTACGAGCAGTACGTC. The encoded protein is CASSLRPGQGAYEQYV.